One sample yielded the 32 T cell receptor beta chains listed below, sequenced in a study of T-cell reconstitution after alpha-beta-depleted transplantation in children. Unique molecular identifiers tagged the TCRbeta library. MiXCR, applied by TCRdb to the PCR reads, yields one record per CDR3 protein. The sample holds approximately 200,000 distinct CDR3 sequences, 5% to 7.5% seen once. Sequenced here: PBMCs, sampled before TCRalphabeta/CD19-depleted stem cell transplant. The receptor set was obtained from a girl less than two years old with combined immunodeficiency, due to receive a stem cell transplant.

This sequence joins TRBV5-1 and TRBJ2-5; D not resolved. CDR1 is SGHRS, CDR2 YFSETQ, per germline. With 4 bases removed from V and 2 bases from J, the gap between germline ends came to 15 bases. CDR3 length: 15 amino acids. The CDR3: CASSPTFVGQETQYF. The CDR3, as DNA: TGCGCCAGCAGCCCCACCTTCGTCGGACAAGAGACCCAGTACTTC.

This clonotype was recorded at least ten times. The chain carries TRBV29-1 and TRBJ2-3; the D gene is possibly TRBD2 (6 bases). The germline V and J ends were trimmed by 7 bases and 3 bases, with 23 bases remaining between them. The CDR3 runs to 16 residues. Looked up from germline, CDR1 is SQVTM and CDR2 is ANQGSEA. The CDR3 reads CSGTPGSTRRTDTQYF. CDR3 bases: TGCAGCGGGACACCCGGGAGTACCCGGAGGACAGATACGCAGTATTTT.

In its sample, this clonotype was seen many times. V and J are TRBV27 and TRBJ2-1; D tentatively reads TRBD1 or TRBD2 (6 bases each). The CDR3 extends over 14 amino acids. Trimming left V 4 bases short and J 4 bases short, with 11 bases between. Germline V gene sequence: CDR1 MNHEY, CDR2 SMNVEV (reference sequence). The CDR3 reads CASSSGGGYNEQFF. The CDR3 DNA sequence: TGTGCCAGCAGTTCCGGAGGGGGGTACAATGAGCAGTTCTTC.

This clonotype was counted many times. The chain combines TRBV12-3 or TRBV12-4 with TRBJ1-1; D ambiguous. Trimming pared 3 bases from V and 5 bases from J, leaving 7 bases between. The CDR3 is made up of 12 amino acids. This CDR3 is CASSLRETEAFF. CDR3 nucleotide sequence: TGTGCCAGCAGTTTGAGGGAGACTGAAGCTTTCTTT.

This clonotype was found many times. CDR3 DNA: TGTGCCAGCAGCTTGGCGGGACAGACCTCCTACGAGCAGTACTTC. Translation: CASSLAGQTSYEQYF. This chain links TRBV11-2 with TRBJ2-7; D might be TRBD1 (7 bases). V was shortened by 3 bases and J by 0 bases, with 12 bases between the two germline ends. The CDR3 is 15 amino acids. Germline CDR1 SGHAT, CDR2 FQNNGV.

This clonotype has more than one count but fewer than ten. This chain links TRBV5-4 with TRBJ2-7, with 8 bases lining up with TRBD2. The CDR3 covers 13 residues. Per the germline V gene, CDR1 is SGHNT and CDR2 is YYREEE (reference sequence). V trimming: 7 bases; J trimming: 5 bases; junction bases outside the gene matches: 8. The CDR3 reads CASRRGGLDEQYF. CDR3 DNA sequence: TGTGCCAGCCGCCGGGGGGGCCTCGACGAGCAGTACTTC.

This clonotype has a count of ten or more. The rearrangement uses TRBV12-3 or TRBV12-4 and TRBJ1-6; D possibly corresponds to TRBD1 (5 bases). The CDR3 is made up of 15 amino acids. V lost 6 bases to trimming and J lost 9 bases, with 18 bases between them. The CDR3 nucleotides read TGTGCCAGCAGACCGGGATTTCGAGGGACTTCACCCCTCCACTTT. Amino acids: CASRPGFRGTSPLHF.

This clonotype was seen repeatedly, ten times or more. The rearrangement links TRBV4-3 to TRBJ2-2; 7 nucleotides agree with TRBD1. Unmatched junction bases numbered 2, after V lost 6 bases and J lost 4 bases. Germline CDR1 reads LGHNA; CDR2 reads YSLEER. The CDR3 spans 13 residues. This CDR3 reads CASRGGRTGELFF. The CDR3 nucleotides are TGCGCCAGCAGAGGGGGCCGCACCGGGGAGCTGTTTTTT.

CDR3 sequence reads: CASSHTSGSSTNTQYF. CDR3 nucleotide sequence: TGTGCCAGCAGCCACACTAGCGGGAGTTCCACTAATACGCAGTATTTT. The chain recombines TRBV7-2 with TRBJ2-3; TRBD2 agrees at 11 bases. Trimming cost V 5 bases and J 7 bases; bases outside gene matches: 11. Germline assignment: CDR1 SGHTA and CDR2 FQGNSA. The CDR3 consists of 16 residues.

Ten or more counts support this clonotype. V gene TRBV28 combines with J gene TRBJ1-1, with D unresolved. Trimming cost V 4 bases and J 12 bases, with 21 bases left between them. This CDR3 spans 14 amino acids. Germline CDR1 and CDR2: MDHEN and SYDVKM. CDR3 amino acids: CASSSYRDSHWSFF. Written as DNA, the CDR3 is TGTGCCAGCAGTTCCTATCGGGATTCACACTGGTCTTTCTTT.

This clonotype was seen only a few times. The CDR3 is CASSPLGASYEQYF. Here the CDR3 DNA reads TGTGCCAGCAGCCCGCTCGGGGCTTCCTACGAGCAGTACTTC. J is TRBJ2-7 and V is TRBV7-9; D may be TRBD1 or TRBD2 (5 bases each). There are 14 residues in the CDR3. Germline V CDR1 and CDR2: SEHNR, FQNEAQ (reference sequence). Between the trimmed V and J ends, which lost 5 bases and 1 base, there was a span of 12 bases.

This clonotype has ten or more counts. The rearrangement joins TRBV20-1 to TRBJ2-3; D is possibly TRBD2 (7 bases). Trimming stripped 1 base from V and 3 bases from J, with 14 bases between. CDR1 is DFQATT and CDR2 is SNEGSKA in the germline V gene (reference sequence). CDR3 length equals 15 residues. CDR3 nucleotides: TGCAGTGCTAGAGGGGGAAGGGGGGGGACAGATACGCAGTATTTT. Amino acids: CSARGGRGGTDTQYF.

The chain couples TRBV24-1 to TRBJ1-2; 10 nucleotides agree with TRBD1. CDR3 length equals 14 residues. The trim removed 5 bases at V and 7 bases at J, leaving 6 bases unmatched. CDR1 and CDR2 from the germline V gene are KGHDR and SFDVKD. CDR3 in amino acids: CATSGDRGTSGYTF. In DNA form, the CDR3 reads TGTGCCACCAGTGGGGACAGGGGAACCTCTGGCTACACCTTC.

This clonotype showed up many times. V and J are TRBV7-3 and TRBJ2-1; the D gene is possibly TRBD2 (6 bases). Germline CDR1 and CDR2: SGHTA and FQGTGA. Trimming cost V 5 bases and J 6 bases, with 26 bases left between them. CDR3 size: 18 residues. The CDR3 DNA is TGTGCCAGCAGCGGCCCGGGACTCGAAACCCCCGTGGGCAATGAGCAGTTCTTC. This encodes CASSGPGLETPVGNEQFF.

A few counts support this clonotype. This sequence joins TRBV21-1 and TRBJ1-3; TRBD1 is the table's D call and was not checked against the DNA. TRBV21-1 is reported as a pseudogene. The CDR3 spans 14 residues. CDR3 DNA: TGTGCCAGCAGGAAAAGGGGGCTTGGAAACACCATATATTTT. Its translation: CASRKRGLGNTIYF.

V usage is TRBV12-3 or TRBV12-4 and J usage is TRBJ2-3; 9 nucleotides align to TRBD2. The CDR3 spans 16 residues. Trimming cost V 5 bases and J 5 bases; bases outside gene matches: 11. Here the CDR3 DNA reads TGTGCCAGCAGTCCCACCTCCCTAGCGGGAAGAGATACGCAGTATTTT. This codes for CASSPTSLAGRDTQYF.

The chain has TRBV25-1 and TRBJ2-5; no firm D call. Germline CDR1 reads MGHDK; CDR2 reads SYGVNS. CDR3 length: 15 amino acids. V was trimmed by 3 bases and J by 5 bases, leaving 16 bases between them. CDR3 residues: CASSESWLLGETQYF. In DNA, the CDR3 is TGTGCCAGCAGTGAGAGTTGGTTACTGGGGGAGACCCAGTACTTC.

This sequence joins TRBV11-3 and TRBJ1-4; a weak D match, TRBD1 (5 bases). The CDR3 is made up of 15 amino acids. Germline V CDR1 and CDR2: SGHNT, YENEEA. V lost 1 base and J lost 3, with 9 bases in between. CDR3 DNA: TGTGCCAGCAGCTTAGGAGGGGCGGCTAATGAAAAACTGTTTTTT. It yields the protein CASSLGGAANEKLFF.

This chain joins TRBV5-5 and TRBJ2-1; 10 nucleotides agree with TRBD2. The CDR3 is made up of 15 amino acids. Germline lookup yields CDR1 SGHKS and CDR2 YYEKEE (reference sequence). V shed 4 bases, J shed 3 bases, and the junction held 4 bases outside the gene matches. This chain's CDR3 is CASSPERGGYNEQFF. CDR3 DNA sequence: TGTGCCAGCAGCCCCGAGCGGGGGGGCTACAATGAGCAGTTCTTC.

This clonotype was recorded at least ten times. V gene TRBV7-6 combines with J gene TRBJ2-7; D is unresolved. Trimming cost V 2 bases and J 2 bases, with 13 bases left between them. CDR1 and CDR2 (germline): SGHVS, FNYEAQ. This CDR3 has 15 residues. In DNA, the CDR3 is TGTGCCAGCAGCTTAAATCCCCTAGTCCCCTACGAGCAGTACTTC. As protein: CASSLNPLVPYEQYF. The variable domain in full, completed from reference TRBV7-6 and TRBJ2-7, reads GAGVSQSPRYKVTKRGQDVALRCDPISGHVSLYWYRQALGQGPEFLTYFNYEAQQDKSGLPNDRFSAERPEGSISTLTIQRTEQRDSAMYRCASSLNPLVPYEQYFGPGTRLTVT.

This clonotype appeared many times. The chain is built from TRBV12-3 or TRBV12-4 and TRBJ1-1; D unresolved. This CDR3 has 11 amino acids. V lost 6 bases to trimming and J lost 8 bases, with 10 bases between them. This CDR3 is CASSSIHEAFF. In DNA form, the CDR3 reads TGTGCCAGCAGCTCTATACACGAAGCTTTCTTT.

At least ten counts were recorded for this clonotype. The rearrangement links TRBV24-1 to TRBJ2-3, with 10 bases fitting TRBD1. CDR3 size: 16 residues. Trimming at V came to 7 bases and at J to 4 bases, leaving 10 bases not matched to a gene. CDR1 is KGHDR and CDR2 is SFDVKD in the germline V gene. The CDR3 region is CATRGFGTGVPDTQYF. The CDR3, as DNA: TGTGCCACCAGGGGTTTCGGGACAGGGGTACCAGATACGCAGTATTTT.

On this clonotype itself: One base away lies a much larger clone, so this may be a sequencing read error. V usage is TRBV3-1 and J usage is TRBJ2-6; 7 nucleotides align to TRBD1. The CDR3 sequence is 15 residues long. Looked up from germline, CDR1 is LGHDT and CDR2 is YNNKEL (reference sequence). This CDR3 reads CASSQTGSGANFLTF. The CDR3 DNA reads as TGTGCCAGCAGCCAGACAGGGTCTGGGGCCAACTTCCTGACTTTC.

This clonotype was recorded a few times. V and J are TRBV3-1 and TRBJ2-3; no definite D call. CDR1 is LGHDT and CDR2 is YNNKEL in the germline V gene (reference sequence). CDR3 length: 15 amino acids. The germline V and J ends were trimmed by 1 base and 4 bases, with 12 bases remaining between them. This CDR3 is CASSQVESNPDTQYF. In DNA form, the CDR3 reads TGTGCCAGCAGCCAAGTTGAGTCCAACCCAGATACGCAGTATTTT.

This clonotype was observed a few times. The V and J genes are TRBV7-8 and TRBJ2-7; D remains unclear. From germline, CDR1 is SGHVS and CDR2 FQNEAQ. CDR3 length equals 12 residues. The ends were cut back, 5 bases at V and 2 bases at J, with 7 bases in the middle. The DNA of the CDR3 is TGTGCCAGCAGCCTCCCTCCCTACGAGCAGTACTTC. This encodes CASSLPPYEQYF.

This clonotype showed up many times. The chain carries TRBV11-2 and TRBJ1-5; 9 bases align to TRBD1. The V gene's germline CDR1 is SGHAT and CDR2 FQNNGV. The CDR3 has 15 residues. Trimming took 7 bases from V and 5 from J; bases not matched to a gene: 9. The CDR3 protein is CASIHAGTGHQPQHF. The CDR3 region has the DNA TGTGCCAGCATCCATGCCGGGACAGGGCATCAGCCCCAGCATTTT.

In its sample, this clonotype was seen many times. The chain employs TRBV15 and TRBJ2-1; a possible D gene is TRBD2 (5 bases). This CDR3 region has 15 residues. The V end lost 7 bases, the J end lost 6 bases, and 19 bases lay between the germline ends. Per the germline V gene, CDR1 is LNHNV and CDR2 is YYDKDF (reference sequence). The CDR3 nucleotides read TGTGCCACCACCCTCCGGCCCTCCGGAGGCAATGAGCAGTTCTTC. Translation: CATTLRPSGGNEQFF.

This clonotype was seen many times. J is TRBJ2-1 and V is TRBV28; D unclear. Germline V lookup: CDR1 MDHEN, CDR2 SYDVKM. The CDR3 has 16 amino acids. The V end was cut by 2 bases, the J end by 7 bases, with 18 bases between. This chain's CDR3 is CASSLPDGGLGNEQFF. The DNA of the CDR3 is TGTGCCAGCAGTTTACCCGACGGTGGCTTAGGGAATGAGCAGTTCTTC.

This clonotype came up many times. The chain joins TRBV20-1 to TRBJ1-1, with 7 bases that match TRBD1. The CDR3 contains 11 residues. The ends lost 3 bases at V and 11 bases at J; junction bases unmatched: 6. Germline assignment: CDR1 DFQATT and CDR2 SNEGSKA (reference sequence). The CDR3 bases are TGCAGTGCTAGTAAGGGACAGAGGGCTTTCTTT. It codes for CSASKGQRAFF.

This clonotype was recorded at least ten times. The gene calls are TRBV28 and TRBJ1-5; D remains unclear. Germline assignment: CDR1 MDHEN and CDR2 SYDVKM. Trimming removed 3 bases at V and 0 bases at J, with 12 bases between. This CDR3 contains 16 residues. In nucleotides, the CDR3 is TGTGCCAGCAGTTTTATGGCGGCTTATAGCAATCAGCCCCAGCATTTT. Protein product: CASSFMAAYSNQPQHF.

This clonotype appeared many times. The rearrangement joins TRBV12-3 or TRBV12-4 to TRBJ1-2; tentatively, D is TRBD1 (6 bases). There are 13 residues in the CDR3. V gave up 6 bases and J gave up 8 bases, with 16 bases separating them. The CDR3 coding sequence is TGTGCCAGCAGGGCAGGGGCCCCGGGCGGCTACACCTTC. Protein product: CASRAGAPGGYTF.

This clonotype was seen at least ten times. The DNA of the CDR3 is TGTGCCAGCAGTGTCGAGATTAAAAATGGGCCGCAGTATTTT. It encodes CASSVEIKNGPQYF. The rearrangement uses TRBV2 and TRBJ2-3, with D unresolved. Germline V lookup: CDR1 SNHLY, CDR2 FYNNEI. This CDR3 region has 14 residues. Between the trimmed V and J ends, which lost 4 bases and 10 bases, there was a span of 18 bases.